This T cell receptor beta chain was obtained from a study of T cell repertoires in cytomegalovirus infection. Study summary: Based on public TCR beta signatures, there were indications of CMV infection and of a matching HLA type. General study points: The response measured ex vivo was dominated by TCR beta clonotypes (HLA-C-restricted and CMV-specific). CMV carriers having the relevant HLA were flagged by cumulative public TCR beta family frequency.

Germline V gives CDR1 SGHAT, CDR2 FQDESV (reference sequence). The CDR3 consists of 13 residues. Deletions cut 2 bases from V and 2 bases from J, with 7 bases between. In this sample, this clonotype turned up many times. Its antigen remains unidentified. From the reads, TCRdb called clonotypes with MiXCR, one entry per CDR3 protein. The table shows over 450,000 distinct CDR3 sequences, with roughly 12% occurring only once. The V gene is TRBV11-1, the J gene TRBJ2-7; D perhaps matches TRBD2 (5 bases). Material for sequencing was PBMCs. The sequence came from a human donor in good health (CMV status not recorded). Some clones in this sample may be carry-over from other donors' samples. The CDR3 DNA follows: TGTGCCAGCAGCTTAAAAGCGGCCTACGAGCAGTACTTC. As protein: CASSLKAAYEQYF.